These 9 T cell receptor beta chains were all obtained from the same sample, sequenced in a study of T cells in localized non-small cell lung cancer. The table came from immunoSEQ multiplex PCR; TCRdb's copy has only in-frame clones and leaves some out. The sample shows 2,000 to 3,000 clones, about 25% of them seen only once. This specimen was lung tumor tissue, taken before any cancer treatment. The receptors shown here come from a male donor at least 60 years old with stage II squamous cell lung carcinoma.

This clone was detected only a few times. This chain links TRBV29-1 with TRBJ2-3, with a weak D call TRBD1 (5 bases). Germline V gene lookup returns CDR1 SQVTM and CDR2 ANQGSEA. The CDR3 is 13 residues long. Trimming left V 4 bases short and J 3 bases short, with 11 bases between. The CDR3 is CSVASGLTDTQYF. CDR3 nucleotides: TGCAGCGTTGCCTCAGGGTTAACAGATACGCAGTATTTT.

J is TRBJ1-2 and V is TRBV28; D uncertain. Germline-derived CDR1 and CDR2 are MDHEN and SYDVKM. V lost 7 bases, J lost 4 bases, and 16 bases lay in between. This CDR3 has 14 amino acids. The CDR3, as DNA: TGTGCCAGCAACGAGGGTGGCCGTGTCTATGGCTACACCTTC. This gives the protein CASNEGGRVYGYTF.

The chain links TRBV28 to TRBJ2-4, with D perhaps being TRBD1 or TRBD2 (5 bases each). V dropped 5 bases and J dropped 5 bases, with 7 bases sitting between them. Per germline, CDR1 MDHEN and CDR2 SYDVKM. The CDR3 consists of 12 residues. The CDR3 DNA is TGTGCCAGCAGTCCGGGACAAAACATTCAGTACTTC. Its translation: CASSPGQNIQYF.

V usage is TRBV5-1 and J usage is TRBJ2-2, with no clear D. V gave up 0 bases and J gave up 3 bases, with 9 bases separating them. CDR1 and CDR2 (germline): SGHRS, YFSETQ. The CDR3 is 15 amino acids. CDR3 sequence reads: CASSLEGGYTGELFF. CDR3 sequence (DNA): TGCGCCAGCAGCTTGGAAGGCGGTTACACCGGGGAGCTGTTTTTT.

In this sample, this clone turned up a few times. The chain carries TRBV11-3 and TRBJ1-2; D is unresolved. The ends were cut back, 3 bases at V and 5 bases at J, with 22 bases in the middle. Germline-derived CDR1 and CDR2 are SGHNT and YENEEA. The CDR3 totals 17 residues. The DNA for the CDR3 is TGTGCCAGCAGCTTGGCCGGAAGACCCCTTGCCGGATATGGCTACACCTTC. Translating it yields CASSLAGRPLAGYGYTF.

The chain links TRBV28 to TRBJ1-1, with TRBD1 matching over 11 bases. Unmatched junction bases numbered 6, after V lost 9 bases and J lost 6 bases. This CDR3 is 13 amino acids long. Germline V gene sequence: CDR1 MDHEN, CDR2 SYDVKM. Here the CDR3 reads CASRTGGFAEAFF. CDR3 sequence (DNA): TGTGCCAGTAGGACAGGGGGCTTCGCTGAAGCTTTCTTT.

The J gene is TRBJ2-7, the V gene TRBV7-5; the DNA was not compared with TRBD1, the D call given in the table. TRBV7-5 is deemed a pseudogene. The CDR3 runs to 14 residues. This CDR3 reads CASSVGQGPYEQYF. CDR3 nucleotide sequence: TGTGCCAGCAGCGTGGGACAGGGGCCCTACGAGCAGTACTTC.

In its sample, this clone is large (0.1 to 1%). This chain links TRBV11-3 with TRBJ1-1; a weak D match, TRBD1 (5 bases). Germline values: CDR1 SGHNT, CDR2 YENEEA. The germline V and J ends were trimmed by 6 bases and 0 bases, with 23 bases remaining between them. This CDR3 comprises 18 residues. As DNA, the CDR3 is TGTGCCAGCAGAATAGTAAGACAGTTACGGACCATGAACACTGAAGCTTTCTTT. Translating gives CASRIVRQLRTMNTEAFF.

In its sample, this clone was seen a few times. The chain employs TRBV28 and TRBJ1-1; D not resolved. This CDR3 region has 12 residues. Trimming cost V 3 bases and J 1 base, with 3 bases left between them. CDR1 and CDR2 (germline): MDHEN, SYDVKM. For the CDR3, the DNA is TGTGCCAGCAGTTTCGAGAACACTGAAGCTTTCTTT. It codes for CASSFENTEAFF.